This is a list of T cell receptor beta chains from one sample in a study of OX40 agonist ivuxolimab in advanced cancers. TCRdb's copy holds only in-frame clones and misses some; the assay was immunoSEQ multiplex PCR. The table records about 31,000 clones, roughly 83% of them present only once. Sequenced here: CD4+ or CD8+ T cells sorted from blood, sampled in a trial of the OX40 agonist ivuxolimab. These receptors were collected from an adult with an advanced solid tumor such as melanoma, head and neck, liver or kidney cancer. Each CDR3 is given with its conserved first and last residue. The D gene is left open where the match is weak. Not every row has a clone size; where given, it reads once, few, many or a size class.

size	V	J	D	CDR3	DNA
NA	TRBV15	TRBJ1-2	TRBD1	CATGLDRGRAYGYTF	TGTGCCACCGGACTGGACAGGGGACGAGCCTATGGCTACACCTTC
NA	TRBV11-2	TRBJ2-7	NA	CASSPIDYLGEQYF	TGTGCCAGCAGCCCTATAGATTATTTGGGCGAGCAGTACTTC
NA	TRBV28	TRBJ2-7	TRBD1	CASSRLGTGGSYEQYF	TGTGCCAGCAGTCGGCTGGGGACAGGAGGCTCCTACGAGCAGTACTTC
few	TRBV15	TRBJ2-2	NA	CATSTERSTVNTGELFF	TGTGCCACCAGCACAGAGCGATCAACAGTGAACACCGGGGAGCTGTTTTTT
NA	TRBV9	TRBJ2-1	TRBD1	CASSVDTQGARYNEQFF	TGTGCCAGCAGCGTAGACACCCAGGGGGCACGTTACAATGAGCAGTTCTTC
medium-sized	TRBV4-1	TRBJ1-5	NA	CASSPSPSSNQPQHF	TGCGCCAGCAGCCCGTCACCGAGTAGCAATCAGCCCCAGCATTTT
few	TRBV6-4	TRBJ1-2	TRBD1	CASSSETGIGYTF	TGTGCCAGCAGCTCAGAGACAGGGATTGGCTACACCTTC
few	TRBV5-1	TRBJ2-5	NA	CASSLSSDSPQETQYF	TGCGCCAGCAGCCTATCGTCGGACAGCCCCCAAGAGACCCAGTACTTC
NA	TRBV13	TRBJ2-7	NA	CASSLAGANYEQYF	TGTGCCAGCAGCTTGGCGGGGGCAAACTACGAGCAGTACTTC
NA	TRBV2	TRBJ1-4	TRBD1	CASSNNRGVEKLFF	TGTGCCAGCAGTAACAACAGGGGAGTTGAAAAACTGTTTTTT
NA	TRBV5-5	TRBJ1-2	TRBD1	CASSLYRGGGYGYTF	TGTGCCAGCAGCTTGTACAGGGGCGGTGGCTATGGCTACACCTTC
once	TRBV10-3	TRBJ1-6	NA	CAISNPGNSPLHF	TGTGCCATCAGTAACCCGGGTAATTCACCCCTCCACTTT
once	TRBV5-1	TRBJ2-3	NA	CASSFRAADTQYF	TGCGCCAGCAGCTTCAGGGCAGCAGATACGCAGTATTTT
once	TRBV19	TRBJ2-5	TRBD2	CASSMGGLAGGRFQETQYF	TGTGCCAGTAGTATGGGCGGACTAGCGGGGGGGCGCTTCCAAGAGACCCAGTACTTC
NA	TRBV5-1	TRBJ2-1	TRBD1	CASSFQGEGEQFF	TGCGCCAGCAGCTTCCAGGGGGAAGGAGAGCAGTTCTTC
NA	TRBV29-1	TRBJ2-7	TRBD1	CSVATGGPYEQYF	TGCAGCGTTGCTACAGGGGGGCCCTACGAGCAGTACTTC
NA	TRBV10-3	TRBJ1-1	NA	CAISERGANTEAFF	TGTGCCATCAGTGAAAGAGGGGCGAACACTGAAGCTTTCTTT
few	TRBV11-3	TRBJ2-1	TRBD2	CASSPLMGGGNYNEQFF	TGTGCCAGCAGCCCCCTAATGGGCGGGGGGAATTACAATGAGCAGTTCTTC
NA	TRBV30	TRBJ1-2	NA	CAWTGTYGYTF	TGTGCCTGGACGGGGACATATGGCTACACCTTC
NA	TRBV9	TRBJ2-1	NA	CASSSGQIRFF	TGTGCCAGCAGCTCAGGACAGATTAGGTTCTTC
once	TRBV27	TRBJ2-7	TRBD2	CASSPRGLAYEQYF	TGTGCCAGCAGTCCGCGGGGGTTAGCCTACGAGCAGTACTTC
NA	TRBV5-4	TRBJ1-1	TRBD1	CASSLDRTGLNTEAFF	TGTGCCAGCAGCTTGGACCGGACAGGATTGAACACTGAAGCTTTCTTT
NA	TRBV6-4	TRBJ2-3	TRBD2	CASSFSGGPDTQYF	TGTGCCAGCAGTTTTAGCGGGGGCCCAGATACGCAGTATTTT
NA	TRBV10-3	TRBJ2-6	NA	CAISVAEIGSGANVLTF	TGTGCCATCAGTGTCGCGGAAATTGGCTCTGGGGCCAACGTCCTGACTTTC
NA	TRBV14	TRBJ1-1	NA	CASSQDGLWSTEAFF	TGTGCCAGCAGCCAAGACGGGTTGTGGAGCACTGAAGCTTTCTTT
NA	TRBV5-1	TRBJ2-7	NA	CASSLVLGEQYF	TGCGCCAGCAGCTTGGTCCTAGGCGAGCAGTACTTC
NA	TRBV27	TRBJ1-5	NA	CASSLGSGNQPQHF	TGTGCCAGCAGTTTAGGTAGCGGCAATCAGCCCCAGCATTTT
NA	TRBV11-3	TRBJ2-2	TRBD1	CASSPRRTGEDTGELFF	TGTGCCAGCAGCCCGCGTCGGACAGGGGAGGACACCGGGGAGCTGTTTTTT
few	TRBV19	TRBJ2-1	NA	CASSKGKSYNEQFF	TGTGCCAGTAGTAAGGGGAAATCCTACAATGAGCAGTTCTTC
medium-sized	TRBV7-8	TRBJ1-2	TRBD1	CASSLWGQGIFNYGYTF	TGTGCCAGCAGCTTATGGGGACAGGGAATCTTTAACTATGGCTACACCTTC
NA	TRBV5-8	TRBJ2-7	TRBD1	CASSTGGGFSWQYF	TGTGCCAGCAGCACAGGGGGTGGGTTCTCCTGGCAGTACTTC
NA	TRBV7-3	TRBJ1-2	TRBD1	CASSETGAGGSYTF	TGTGCCAGCAGCGAGACAGGAGCAGGGGGAAGCTACACCTTC
NA	TRBV27	TRBJ1-2	NA	CASSLLGTRDGYTF	TGTGCCAGCAGTTTACTCGGGACGCGGGATGGCTACACCTTC
NA	TRBV19	TRBJ1-2	NA	CASSLGFGYGYTF	TGTGCCAGTAGCCTAGGGTTTGGCTATGGCTACACCTTC
NA	TRBV7-6	TRBJ2-7	NA	CASSLGPGMGYEQYF	TGTGCCAGCAGCTTAGGCCCGGGGATGGGCTACGAGCAGTACTTC
NA	TRBV5-1	TRBJ2-7	TRBD1	CASSLITGGSYEQYF	TGCGCCAGCAGCTTGATTACAGGGGGGTCCTACGAGCAGTACTTC
NA	TRBV28	TRBJ1-5	NA	CATSRQPQHF	TGTGCCACCTCGCGACAGCCCCAGCATTTT
few	TRBV14	TRBJ2-5	NA	CASSWAGESGETQYF	TGTGCCAGCAGCTGGGCAGGGGAGTCAGGCGAGACCCAGTACTTC
NA	TRBV2	TRBJ1-1	NA	CASMVGNTEAFF	TGTGCCAGCATGGTCGGGAACACTGAAGCTTTCTTT
NA	TRBV25-1	TRBJ1-1	NA	CASSEDRWGEAFF	TGTGCCAGCAGTGAGGATAGGTGGGGCGAAGCTTTCTTT
NA	TRBV14	TRBJ2-1	TRBD1	CASSRTGLSYNEQFF	TGTGCCAGCAGCCGGACAGGGTTGTCCTACAATGAGCAGTTCTTC
NA	TRBV7-9	TRBJ2-3	NA	CASSLRVAAITDTQYF	TGTGCCAGCAGCTTACGGGTAGCGGCGATCACAGATACGCAGTATTTT
NA	TRBV5-1	TRBJ1-2	NA	CASSLEGDTGYTF	TGCGCCAGCAGCTTGGAGGGGGACACTGGCTACACCTTC
once	TRBV7-6	TRBJ2-3	NA	CASSLGPSTDTQYF	TGTGCCAGCAGCTTAGGCCCTAGCACAGATACGCAGTATTTT
NA	TRBV7-9	TRBJ2-7	NA	CASSLVGTVYEQYF	TGTGCCAGCAGCTTAGTGGGGACCGTCTACGAGCAGTACTTC
NA	TRBV5-4	TRBJ2-2	TRBD2	CASSLASGGPTGELFF	TGTGCCAGCAGCTTGGCTAGCGGGGGCCCCACCGGGGAGCTGTTTTTT
NA	TRBV27	TRBJ1-6	NA	CASSPEVVNSYNSPLHF	TGTGCCAGCAGTCCAGAGGTAGTCAACTCCTATAATTCACCCCTCCACTTT
NA	TRBV15	TRBJ1-5	NA	CATSRDPMGDGNQPQHF	TGTGCCACCAGCAGAGATCCCATGGGGGATGGCAATCAGCCCCAGCATTTT
NA	TRBV5-5	TRBJ2-3	TRBD2	CASSSLLAGRWDTQYF	TGTGCCAGCAGCTCCTTACTAGCGGGGCGCTGGGATACGCAGTATTTT
NA	TRBV7-9	TRBJ2-7	TRBD1	CASSGQGIGYEQYF	TGTGCCAGCAGTGGACAGGGGATCGGCTACGAGCAGTACTTC
NA	TRBV7-9	TRBJ2-3	NA	CASSLTTHTDTQYF	TGTGCCAGCAGCTTAACAACGCACACAGATACGCAGTATTTT
NA	TRBV6-1	TRBJ2-5	NA	CASSEGGGMQTQYF	TGTGCCAGCAGTGAGGGTGGAGGCATGCAGACCCAGTACTTC
NA	TRBV5-4	TRBJ1-1	TRBD1	CASSPRQGALTEAFF	TGTGCCAGCAGCCCAAGACAGGGGGCGTTGACTGAAGCTTTCTTT